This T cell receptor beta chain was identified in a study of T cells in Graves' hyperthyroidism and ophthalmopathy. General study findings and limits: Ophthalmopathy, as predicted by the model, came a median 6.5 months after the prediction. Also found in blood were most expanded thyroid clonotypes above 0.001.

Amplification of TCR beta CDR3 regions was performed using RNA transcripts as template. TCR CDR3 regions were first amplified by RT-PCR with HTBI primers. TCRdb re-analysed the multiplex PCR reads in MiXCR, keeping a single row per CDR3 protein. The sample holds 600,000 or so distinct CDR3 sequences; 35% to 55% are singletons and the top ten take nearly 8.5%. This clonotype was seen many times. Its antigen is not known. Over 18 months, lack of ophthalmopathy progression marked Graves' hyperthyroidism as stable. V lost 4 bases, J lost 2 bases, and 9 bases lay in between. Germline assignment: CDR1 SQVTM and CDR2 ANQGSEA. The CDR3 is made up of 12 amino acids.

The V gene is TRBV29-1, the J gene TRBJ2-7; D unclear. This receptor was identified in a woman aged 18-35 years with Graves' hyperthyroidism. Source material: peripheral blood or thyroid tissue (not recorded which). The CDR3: CSVAPDTYEQYF. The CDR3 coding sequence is TGCAGCGTTGCTCCAGATACCTACGAGCAGTACTTC.